Described below is a single T cell receptor beta chain sequence and its context. Method: immunoSEQ multiplex PCR; TCRdb's copy keeps in-frame clones and lacks some. The sample records 150,000 or so clones, 90% to 95% being singletons. The data derive from a study of blood T cell repertoires in COVID-19. Study background: Spain, Italy and the United States supplied samples that represented acute and convalescent COVID-19.

The sequence was collected from a woman aged 45 to 65 with acute or convalescent COVID-19. Sequencing input: peripheral blood.

The CDR3, as DNA: TGTGCCAGCAGCCCTAGGGGGGGGACCGGGGAGCTGTTTTTT. Translated, it gives CASSPRGGTGELFF. V gene TRBV5-4 combines with J gene TRBJ2-2; a possible D gene is TRBD2 (7 bases). Trimming removed 4 bases at V and 5 bases at J, with 12 bases between. The CDR3 runs to 14 residues. Germline CDR1 reads SGHNT; CDR2 reads YYREEE (reference sequence).